This T cell receptor beta chain was sequenced for a study of response to subunit inactivated influenza vaccine. Overall study results and limits: Authors suggested each seasonal flu vaccination may recruit only limited numbers of new T cells.

Trimming removed 8 bases from V and 2 bases from J; junction bases left unmatched: 6. This CDR3 contains 14 residues. The germline V gene has CDR1 MNHNS and CDR2 SASEGT. Concerning this clonotype itself: Its antigen is undetermined.

One entry per CDR3 protein results from TCRdb running MiXCR on the RT-PCR reads. Of roughly 650,000 distinct CDR3 sequences listed, roughly 15% are singletons. Material: PBMCs from blood, obtained roughly 15 days before vaccination. The chain uses TRBV6-1 and TRBJ2-1; 7 nucleotides agree with TRBD2. This sequence was found in a man in his fifties who received an inactivated influenza vaccine. The DNA for the CDR3 is TGTGCCAGCCGAAGCGGGGCCGCCTACAATGAGCAGTTCTTC. This codes for CASRSGAAYNEQFF.